The present entry profiles one T cell receptor beta chain with its context. No antigen is known for it. Per-base qualities were not stored, and no clone one base away is much larger. TCRbeta CDR3 regions were amplified from genomic DNA using the immunoSEQ Assay, a bias-controlled multiplex PCR. In the paper's pipeline: The number of nucleated cells in each sample was estimated by amplification of reference gene primers within the assay. To quantify the absolute abundance of each unique TCRbeta CDR3 rearrangement, sequence reads were collapsed and filtered. For each sample, productive Simpson clonality was calculated by taking the square root of Simpson's diversity index across productive rearrangements. As stored in TCRdb, this immuneACCESS dataset retains in-frame rearrangements with V and J assigned. A fraction of the clones does not appear; measured against another copy, unresolved V genes explain less than half of the discrepancy, and the remainder lacks a known reason. The DNA gave D and trimming, while V, J and clone size come from that table. The sample table holds 250,000 or so clones, of which roughly 90% were seen once. The biggest ten clones account for 6.2% of the sample.

Whole blood was collected in K2EDTA tubes by collaborating institutions according to the institutions' own protocols. For TCRbeta analysis, collaborators shipped samples as frozen whole blood, isolated PBMCs, or DNA extracted from either of those sample types. The data stem from a study of blood T cell repertoires in COVID-19 (TCRdb year 2020). Regarding the study in general: Samples covering the acute and convalescent phases of COVID-19 were provided by collaborators in the United States, Italy and Spain. Nearly every sample came with metadata listing a de-identified subject ID, COVID-19 status, age in years and sex. A freely available public database, intended as a resource for researchers studying the immune response to SARS-CoV-2, is where the repertoires were released. Samples came from the ongoing ImmuneRACE study (first 160 participants) plus 1,254 subjects from 6 global collaborators. The prospective study material was composed of cDNA or gDNA derived from T cells, B-cell-depleted T cells, or PBMCs. The dataset comprised deeply sampled blood TCRbeta repertoires from subjects exposed to, actively infected with, or recovered from COVID-19. Where available, HLA class I and class II types were obtained from metadata supplied by the sample provider rather than from assay-based typing.

General findings and caveats noted by the study authors: The quantity of clinical and demographic metadata differed by source and by participant and was supplied without curation.

According to the germline V gene, CDR1 reads SGDLS and CDR2 reads YYNGEE. The CDR3 holds 17 amino acids from the cysteine to the phenylalanine. Only the CDR3 region is kept as DNA, spanning 51 bases read in frame from base 1. Trimming leaves V shorter by 3 bases and J shorter by 5 bases, with the junction holding 9 bases beyond the gene matches. The origin of this receptor is a man in his fifties or sixties with acute or convalescent COVID-19. The sample was peripheral blood. The chain joins TRBV9 to TRBJ2-2; 11 middle bases align to TRBD2. CDR3 reads: CASSASGLADRTGELFF. The DNA sequence is TGTGCCAGCAGCGCGTCGGGACTAGCGGATAGGACCGGGGAGCTGTTTTTT.